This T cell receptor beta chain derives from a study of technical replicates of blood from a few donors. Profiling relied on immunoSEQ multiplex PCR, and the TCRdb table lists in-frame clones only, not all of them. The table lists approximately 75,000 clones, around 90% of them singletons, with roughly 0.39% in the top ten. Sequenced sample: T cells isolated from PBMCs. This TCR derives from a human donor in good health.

The CDR3: CASSVRVTPGAEAFF. The CDR3 coding sequence is TGCGCCAGCAGCGTCCGGGTCACACCGGGGGCTGAAGCTTTCTTT. V usage is TRBV5-1 and J usage is TRBJ1-1; D is perhaps TRBD1 (5 bases). Between the trimmed V and J ends, which lost 4 bases and 6 bases, there was a span of 19 bases. CDR1 and CDR2 (germline): SGHRS, YFSETQ. The CDR3 consists of 15 residues.